A few counts support the clone carrying this T cell receptor (beta chain). Its antigen remains unidentified. This sample stems from a study of beta chain features in type 1 diabetes. One heparinised blood draw averaging about 120 mL was given by each donor. CDR1 and CDR2 from the germline V gene are SQVTM and ANQGSEA. The CDR3 covers 13 residues. The V and J ends lost 5 bases and 2 bases respectively, with 12 bases between them. Study-level points and caveats: Patients showed naive, central memory and Treg TCRB repertoires that appeared more similar than those of healthy donors.

The study reverse transcribed the entire isolated RNA, so it sequenced expressed TCRB transcripts. Sequencing was performed with immunoSEQ multiplex PCR; in TCRdb, only in-frame clones are kept and a portion is missing. Of 330,000 or so clones in the sample, less than 20% are singletons; the top ten hold around 0.045%. This sequence was found in a woman aged 18-29 years in good health. The chain recombines TRBV29-1 with TRBJ2-5; D gene ambiguous. Sequencing input: naive CD4+ T cells from blood. For the CDR3, the DNA is TGCAGCGTTTCGGGTAATAGGCAAGAGACCCAGTACTTC. This gives the protein CSVSGNRQETQYF. Looking up the rest from reference TRBV29-1 and TRBJ2-5 gives the full variable domain: SAVISQKPSRDICQRGTSLTIQCQVDSQVTMMFWYRQQPGQSLTLIATANQGSEATYESGFVIDKFPISRPNLTFSTLTVSNMSPEDSSIYLCSVSGNRQETQYFGPGTRLLVL.